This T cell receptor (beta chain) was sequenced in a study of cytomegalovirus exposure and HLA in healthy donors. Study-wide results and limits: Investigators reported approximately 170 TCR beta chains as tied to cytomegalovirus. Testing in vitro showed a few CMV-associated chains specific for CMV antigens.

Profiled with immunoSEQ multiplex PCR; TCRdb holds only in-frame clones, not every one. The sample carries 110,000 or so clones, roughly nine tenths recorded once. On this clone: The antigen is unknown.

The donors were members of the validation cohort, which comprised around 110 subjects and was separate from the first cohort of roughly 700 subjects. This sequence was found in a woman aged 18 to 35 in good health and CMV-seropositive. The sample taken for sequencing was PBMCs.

CDR3 sequence reads: CSVVKGINEQYF. The DNA of the CDR3 is TGCAGCGTTGTCAAGGGGATCAACGAGCAGTACTTC. The chain joins TRBV29-1 to TRBJ2-7; possible D gene TRBD1, 5 bases. Germline V lookup: CDR1 SQVTM, CDR2 ANQGSEA. V gave up 4 bases and J gave up 5 bases, with 12 bases separating them. The CDR3 has 12 amino acids.